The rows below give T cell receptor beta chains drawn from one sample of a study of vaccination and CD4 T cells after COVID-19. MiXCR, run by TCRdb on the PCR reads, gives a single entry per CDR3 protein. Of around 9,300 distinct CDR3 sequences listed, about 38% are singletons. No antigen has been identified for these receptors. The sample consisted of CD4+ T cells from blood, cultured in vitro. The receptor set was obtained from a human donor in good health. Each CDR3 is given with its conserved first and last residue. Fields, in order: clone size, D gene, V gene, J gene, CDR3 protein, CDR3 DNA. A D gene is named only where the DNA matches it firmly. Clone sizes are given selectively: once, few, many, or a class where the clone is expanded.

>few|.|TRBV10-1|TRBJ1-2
CASAPREIFHGYTF
TGCGCCAGCGCCCCCCGGGAGATATTTCATGGCTACACCTTC
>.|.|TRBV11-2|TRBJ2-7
CASSTDRLEHEQYF
TGTGCCAGCAGCACAGATCGACTAGAACACGAGCAGTACTTC
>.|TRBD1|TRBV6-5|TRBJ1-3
CASSYVGTGSQNTIYF
TGTGCCAGCAGTTACGTCGGGACAGGGAGTCAAAACACCATATATTTT
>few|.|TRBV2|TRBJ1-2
CASSEEYRANYGYTF
TGTGCCAGCAGTGAAGAATACAGGGCAAACTATGGCTACACCTTC
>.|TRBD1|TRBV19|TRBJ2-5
CASSGQGGETQYF
TGTGCCAGTAGTGGACAGGGCGGCGAGACCCAGTACTTC
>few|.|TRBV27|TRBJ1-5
CASSLRWQGGNQPQHF
TGTGCCAGCAGTTTACGTTGGCAGGGAGGCAATCAGCCCCAGCATTTT
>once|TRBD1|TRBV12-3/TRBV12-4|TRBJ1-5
CASSNRGQPQHF
TGTGCCAGCAGTAACAGGGGGCAGCCCCAGCATTTT
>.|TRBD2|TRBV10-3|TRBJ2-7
CAISESREVYEQYF
TGTGCCATCAGTGAGTCACGGGAGGTCTACGAGCAGTACTTC
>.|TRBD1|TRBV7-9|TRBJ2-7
CASSFGTASYEQYF
TGTGCCAGCAGCTTCGGGACAGCTTCCTACGAGCAGTACTTC
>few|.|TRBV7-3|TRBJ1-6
CASGTGVPNSPLHF
TGTGCCAGCGGGACGGGGGTCCCGAATTCACCCCTCCACTTT
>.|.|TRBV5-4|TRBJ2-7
CASSFPGAYEQYF
TGTGCCAGCAGCTTCCCAGGGGCCTACGAGCAGTACTTC
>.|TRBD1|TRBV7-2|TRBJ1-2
CASSPDRDSGYTF
TGTGCCAGCAGCCCAGACAGGGATAGTGGCTACACCTTC
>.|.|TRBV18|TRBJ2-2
CASSPLRNTGELFF
TGTGCCAGCTCACCACTCAGGAACACCGGGGAGCTGTTTTTT
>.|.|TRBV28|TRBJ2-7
CASSLWSEGGKQYF
TGTGCCAGCAGTTTATGGAGCGAGGGGGGGAAGCAGTACTTC
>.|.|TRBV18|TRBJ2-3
CASSPRSTASTDTQYF
TGTGCCAGCTCACCGCGTTCAACGGCTAGCACAGATACGCAGTATTTT
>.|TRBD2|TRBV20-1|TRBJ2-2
CSAPGAGAPVGGELFF
TGCAGTGCCCCTGGGGCGGGAGCCCCCGTAGGCGGGGAGCTGTTTTTT
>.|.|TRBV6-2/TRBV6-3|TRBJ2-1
CASSFWTGNEQFF
TGTGCCAGCAGCTTCTGGACTGGTAATGAGCAGTTCTTC
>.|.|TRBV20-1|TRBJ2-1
CSPRGNEQFF
TGCAGCCCGAGGGGCAATGAGCAGTTCTTC
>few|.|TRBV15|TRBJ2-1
CATTRTAYNEQFF
TGTGCCACCACCAGGACAGCTTACAATGAGCAGTTCTTC
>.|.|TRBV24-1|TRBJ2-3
CATSERALTDTQYF
TGTGCCACCAGTGAGCGGGCCTTAACAGATACGCAGTATTTT
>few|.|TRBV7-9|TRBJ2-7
CASTHPGVSYEQYF
TGTGCCAGCACCCATCCAGGGGTCTCCTACGAGCAGTACTTC
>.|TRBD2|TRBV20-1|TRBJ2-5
CSARHRAGGETQYF
TGCAGTGCTAGACACCGAGCGGGAGGGGAGACCCAGTACTTC
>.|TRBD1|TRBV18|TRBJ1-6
CASSPMDRGYNSPLHF
TGTGCCAGCTCACCGATGGACAGGGGATATAATTCACCCCTCCACTTT
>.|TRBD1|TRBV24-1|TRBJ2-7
CATSDSQTGGVLYEQYF
TGTGCCACCAGTGATTCACAGACAGGGGGCGTTCTCTACGAGCAGTACTTC
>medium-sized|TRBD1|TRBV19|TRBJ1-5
CASSPRDRGPINQPQHF
TGTGCCAGTAGTCCCCGGGACAGGGGGCCCATCAATCAGCCCCAGCATTTT
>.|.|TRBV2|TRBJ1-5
CASSSEGGGQPQHF
TGTGCCAGCAGTTCGGAGGGGGGCGGTCAGCCCCAGCATTTT
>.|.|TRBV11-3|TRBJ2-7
CASSPGTPTYEQYF
TGTGCCAGCAGCCCCGGGACTCCAACCTACGAGCAGTACTTC
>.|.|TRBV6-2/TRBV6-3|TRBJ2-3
CASSPWSGSTDTQYF
TGTGCCAGCAGTCCCTGGAGCGGGAGCACAGATACGCAGTATTTT
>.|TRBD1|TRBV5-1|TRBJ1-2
CASSFQTGTNYGYTF
TGCGCCAGCAGCTTCCAGACAGGGACTAACTATGGCTACACCTTC
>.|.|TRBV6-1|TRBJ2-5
CASSDGGLSQETQYF
TGTGCCAGCAGTGACGGCGGCCTCTCACAAGAGACCCAGTACTTC
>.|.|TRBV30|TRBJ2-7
CAWSVRLSYEQYF
TGTGCCTGGAGTGTACGACTAAGCTACGAGCAGTACTTC
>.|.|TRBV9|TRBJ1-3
CASSVASGNTIYF
TGTGCCAGCAGCGTAGCCTCTGGAAACACCATATATTTT
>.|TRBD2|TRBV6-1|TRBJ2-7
CASRGRAAGDGEQYF
TGTGCCAGCAGGGGAAGGGCGGCGGGAGATGGCGAGCAGTACTTC
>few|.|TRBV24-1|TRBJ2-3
CATSETSWLTASTDTQYF
TGTGCCACCAGTGAAACCTCGTGGTTGACTGCTAGCACAGATACGCAGTATTTT
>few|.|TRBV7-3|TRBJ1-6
CASSLGGNSPLHF
TGTGCCAGCAGCTTAGGAGGAAATTCACCCCTCCACTTT
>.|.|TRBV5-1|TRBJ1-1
CASSLLTDNTEAFF
TGCGCCAGCAGCCTCCTGACAGACAACACTGAAGCTTTCTTT
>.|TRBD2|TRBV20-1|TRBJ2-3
CSARLAGDYTQYF
TGCAGTGCTCGACTAGCGGGAGATTATACGCAGTATTTT
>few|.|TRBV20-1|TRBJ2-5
CSARRASGSQETQYF
TGCAGTGCTAGACGGGCCTCGGGATCCCAGGAGACCCAGTACTTC
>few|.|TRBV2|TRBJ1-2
CASTFQGYYGYTF
TGTGCCAGCACCTTTCAGGGATACTATGGCTACACCTTC
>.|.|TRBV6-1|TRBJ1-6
CASSAGLTYNSPLHF
TGTGCCAGCAGTGCGGGACTGACCTATAATTCACCCCTCCACTTT
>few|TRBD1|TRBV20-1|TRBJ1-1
CSARGQGRGPAFF
TGCAGTGCCCGAGGACAGGGCCGCGGGCCAGCTTTCTTT
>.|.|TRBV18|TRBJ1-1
CASSPLPLVNTEAFF
TGTGCCAGCTCACCACTTCCTCTCGTGAACACTGAAGCTTTCTTT
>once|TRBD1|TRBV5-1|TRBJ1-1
CASSSNPGTGKPLWTEAFF
TGCGCCAGCAGCTCGAACCCCGGGACAGGGAAACCCTTGTGGACTGAAGCTTTCTTT
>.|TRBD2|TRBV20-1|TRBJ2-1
CSARELAEYNEQFF
TGCAGTGCTAGAGAACTAGCGGAGTACAATGAGCAGTTCTTC
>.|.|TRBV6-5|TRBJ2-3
CASSYGKPVTDTQYF
TGTGCCAGCAGTTACGGCAAGCCTGTCACAGATACGCAGTATTTT
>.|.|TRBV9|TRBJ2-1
CASSSFYNEQFF
TGTGCCAGCAGCAGCTTCTACAATGAGCAGTTCTTC
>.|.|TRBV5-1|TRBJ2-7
CASSLAGPYEQYF
TGCGCCAGCAGCTTGGCAGGTCCCTACGAGCAGTACTTC
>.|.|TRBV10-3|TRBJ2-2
CAIQEYGELFF
TGTGCCATCCAGGAATACGGGGAGCTGTTTTTT
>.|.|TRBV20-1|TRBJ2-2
CSAREGGGELFF
TGCAGTGCTAGAGAAGGAGGCGGGGAGCTGTTTTTT
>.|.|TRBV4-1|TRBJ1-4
CASSRSGTDEKLFF
TGCGCCAGCAGCCGGTCCGGGACCGACGAAAAACTGTTTTTT
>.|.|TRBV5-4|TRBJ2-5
CASSLAPGTQETQYF
TGTGCCAGCAGCTTAGCTCCGGGAACCCAAGAGACCCAGTACTTC
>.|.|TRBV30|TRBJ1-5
CAWSEQVHQPQHF
TGTGCCTGGAGTGAACAGGTTCATCAGCCCCAGCATTTT
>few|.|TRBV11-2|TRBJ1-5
CASSLEGQPQHF
TGTGCCAGCAGCTTAGAGGGTCAGCCCCAGCATTTT
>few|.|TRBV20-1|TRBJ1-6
CSASGRSDNSPLHF
TGCAGTGCTAGTGGTCGATCGGATAATTCACCCCTCCACTTT